This is a list of T cell receptor beta chains from one sample in a study of blood T cell repertoires in COVID-19. Method: immunoSEQ multiplex PCR; TCRdb's copy keeps in-frame clones and lacks some. The table lists roughly 360,000 clones, approximately 88% of them singletons. The sequencing input was PBMCs or T cells enriched from blood (not recorded which). These receptor sequences come from a woman in her twenties or thirties with acute COVID-19. Each CDR3 is given with its conserved first and last residue. The order of the fields is D gene, J gene, clone size, V gene, CDR3 protein, CDR3 DNA. D genes are given only for firm matches. The size of a clone is reported for some rows only, either as once, few or many, or as a class for expanded clones.

NA | TRBJ1-6 | once | TRBV6-1 | CASSEVLRGFYNSPLHF | TGTGCCAGCAGTGAAGTTCTGAGAGGCTTCTATAATTCACCCCTCCACTTT
NA | TRBJ2-3 | NA | TRBV6-1 | CASSEIDSTDTQYF | TGTGCCAGCAGTGAGATAGATAGCACAGATACGCAGTATTTT
NA | TRBJ2-2 | NA | TRBV7-9 | CASSRTGTGELFF | TGTGCCAGCAGCCGAACAGGGACCGGGGAGCTGTTTTTT
TRBD1 | TRBJ1-2 | NA | TRBV6-1 | CASSDDRVRAYGYTF | TGTGCCAGCAGTGACGACAGGGTACGAGCCTATGGCTACACCTTC
NA | TRBJ2-1 | NA | TRBV7-2 | CASSRMAPNYAQFF | TGTGCCAGCAGTCGGATGGCCCCCAACTATGCGCAGTTCTTC
NA | TRBJ2-1 | NA | TRBV21-1 | CASSKGNGAGNYNEQFF | TGTGCCAGCAGCAAAGGGAATGGGGCAGGAAATTACAATGAGCAGTTCTTC
TRBD2 | TRBJ2-3 | once | TRBV7-6 | CASSTGGDTDTQYF | TGTGCCAGCAGCACGGGGGGGGACACAGATACGCAGTATTTT
NA | TRBJ1-5 | NA | TRBV10-3 | CAISGRDQPQHF | TGTGCCATCAGCGGCAGGGATCAGCCCCAGCATTTT
TRBD2 | TRBJ2-5 | NA | TRBV24-1 | CATSEAGGAQETQYF | TGTGCCACCAGTGAGGCGGGGGGAGCCCAAGAGACCCAGTACTTC
NA | TRBJ1-5 | NA | TRBV28 | CAGRGTGQPQHF | TGTGCCGGCAGGGGAACAGGACAGCCCCAGCATTTT
NA | TRBJ1-5 | NA | TRBV7-2 | CASSFSGGNQPQHF | TGTGCCAGCAGCTTTTCAGGGGGCAATCAGCCCCAGCATTTT
NA | TRBJ2-1 | NA | TRBV3-1/TRBV3-2 | CASSQVQGRHEQFF | TGTGCCAGCAGCCAAGTACAGGGTCGGCATGAGCAGTTCTTC
NA | TRBJ2-1 | NA | TRBV7-2 | CASSSGSAYNEQFF | TGTGCCAGCAGCTCAGGGTCCGCCTACAATGAGCAGTTCTTC
NA | TRBJ2-7 | NA | TRBV5-8 | CASSPRGTYEQYF | TGTGCCAGCAGCCCCAGGGGAACCTACGAGCAGTACTTC
NA | TRBJ1-1 | once | TRBV27 | CASSPTGGGGTEAFF | TGTGCCAGCAGTCCCACCGGAGGGGGGGGCACTGAAGCTTTCTTT
TRBD1 | TRBJ1-1 | NA | TRBV12-5 | CASGPGQGSTEAFF | TGTGCTAGTGGGCCGGGACAGGGGTCCACTGAAGCTTTCTTT
NA | TRBJ1-2 | NA | TRBV6-6 | CASSSPGKGANYGYTF | TGTGCCAGCAGTTCCCCGGGGAAGGGGGCTAACTATGGCTACACCTTC
TRBD1 | TRBJ1-3 | NA | TRBV18 | CASSQDRKGNTIYF | TGTGCCAGCTCACAGGACAGGAAAGGAAACACCATATATTTT
NA | TRBJ1-6 | NA | TRBV6-2/TRBV6-3 | CASSYPLSELSSYNSPLHF | TGTGCCAGCAGTTACCCCCTTTCGGAACTAAGCTCCTATAATTCACCCCTCCACTTT
NA | TRBJ1-6 | NA | TRBV19 | CASTKGRASFGSPLHF | TGTGCCAGTACCAAGGGGAGGGCCTCTTTTGGTTCACCCCTCCACTTT
NA | TRBJ2-7 | NA | TRBV12-2 | CASRLAGPYEQYF | TGTGCAAGTCGCTTAGCGGGGCCCTACGAGCAGTACTTC
NA | TRBJ1-1 | NA | TRBV20-1 | CSASGRVNTEAFF | TGCAGTGCTAGTGGACGGGTGAACACTGAAGCTTTCTTT
NA | TRBJ1-2 | NA | TRBV19 | CASSLRTTGTLYGYTF | TGTGCCAGTAGTCTGAGAACGACAGGAACGCTCTATGGCTACACCTTC
NA | TRBJ2-2 | NA | TRBV29-1 | CSARRGSGTGELFF | TGCAGCGCTCGTAGGGGGTCGGGGACCGGGGAGCTGTTTTTT
TRBD1 | TRBJ2-1 | NA | TRBV5-1 | CASSLSPGQEQRQFF | TGCGCCAGCAGCCTAAGTCCGGGACAGGAGCAGAGGCAGTTCTTC
NA | TRBJ2-7 | once | TRBV30 | CAWIDPGLRQYF | TGTGCCTGGATCGACCCCGGGTTGCGGCAGTACTTC
NA | TRBJ1-2 | NA | TRBV19 | CASSPTGTQKGVYGYTF | TGTGCCAGTAGTCCAACCGGGACACAGAAAGGGGTCTATGGCTACACCTTC
TRBD1 | TRBJ2-4 | NA | TRBV29-1 | CSVAQGATNIQYF | TGCAGCGTTGCCCAGGGGGCGACGAACATTCAGTACTTC
NA | TRBJ1-1 | NA | TRBV18 | CASSREIMNTEAFF | TGTGCCAGCTCACGGGAGATCATGAACACTGAAGCTTTCTTT
TRBD2 | TRBJ2-2 | once | TRBV6-2/TRBV6-3 | CASSYDRGAGELFF | TGTGCCAGCAGTTACGATCGGGGGGCCGGGGAGCTGTTTTTT
TRBD1 | TRBJ1-4 | once | TRBV29-1 | CSVRDREEKLFF | TGCAGCGTTAGGGACAGGGAGGAAAAACTGTTTTTT
TRBD1 | TRBJ1-3 | NA | TRBV7-9 | CASSRRGQGVRLNTIYF | TGTGCCAGCAGCCGCCGGGGACAGGGGGTGCGACTAAACACCATATATTTT
TRBD1 | TRBJ2-3 | once | TRBV5-1 | CASSPKTGGGGGTQYF | TGCGCCAGCAGCCCGAAGACAGGGGGCGGGGGCGGTACGCAGTATTTT
NA | TRBJ2-4 | few | TRBV9 | CASSLSAGAELNIQYF | TGTGCCAGCAGCCTATCGGCGGGGGCTGAATTAAACATTCAGTACTTC
NA | TRBJ1-2 | NA | TRBV12-3/TRBV12-4 | CASSLAPNGYTF | TGTGCCAGCAGTTTAGCTCCTAATGGCTACACCTTC
NA | TRBJ2-1 | NA | TRBV7-9 | CASSSGVNNEQFF | TGTGCCAGCAGCTCGGGTGTAAACAATGAGCAGTTCTTC
NA | TRBJ2-1 | NA | TRBV6-4 | CASSDYGAGTGEQFF | TGTGCCAGCAGTGACTATGGCGCGGGAACGGGTGAGCAGTTCTTC
TRBD1 | TRBJ2-7 | NA | TRBV7-3 | CASSPGTGGVYEQYF | TGTGCCAGCAGCCCCGGGACAGGGGGGGTCTACGAGCAGTACTTC
TRBD2 | TRBJ2-1 | NA | TRBV2 | CASSVRTSGGAHEQFF | TGTGCCAGCAGTGTAAGGACTAGCGGGGGGGCCCATGAGCAGTTCTTC
TRBD1 | TRBJ1-1 | NA | TRBV19 | CASSMGQGGTEAFF | TGTGCCAGTAGTATGGGACAGGGTGGCACTGAAGCTTTCTTT
TRBD2 | TRBJ2-3 | NA | TRBV9 | CASSVELAGEFTDTQYF | TGTGCCAGCAGCGTAGAACTAGCGGGGGAGTTCACAGATACGCAGTATTTT
NA | TRBJ2-3 | NA | TRBV10-3 | CAISESAMDTQYF | TGTGCCATCAGTGAATCCGCTATGGATACGCAGTATTTT
TRBD2 | TRBJ2-2 | NA | TRBV7-9 | CASSLVGGGNTGELFF | TGTGCCAGCAGCTTAGTTGGCGGGGGGAACACCGGGGAGCTGTTTTTT
NA | TRBJ2-4 | NA | TRBV15 | CATSTVSKNIQYF | TGTGCCACCAGCACGGTTTCCAAAAACATTCAGTACTTC
TRBD2 | TRBJ2-1 | NA | TRBV7-9 | CASSLGGLAGNEQFF | TGTGCCAGCAGCCTGGGGGGACTAGCGGGCAATGAGCAGTTCTTC
NA | TRBJ1-6 | NA | TRBV12-3/TRBV12-4 | CASRTGTSPLHF | TGTGCCAGCAGGACAGGAACTTCACCCCTCCACTTT
NA | TRBJ1-2 | NA | TRBV10-1 | CASSDKNYGYTF | TGCGCCAGCAGTGACAAAAACTATGGCTACACCTTC
NA | TRBJ1-6 | NA | TRBV5-4 | CASSLDRNNSPLHF | TGTGCCAGCAGCTTAGACAGGAACAATTCACCCCTCCACTTT
NA | TRBJ2-3 | NA | TRBV30 | CAWSLGGRTFTDTQYF | TGTGCCTGGAGTTTGGGGGGAAGGACGTTCACAGATACGCAGTATTTT
NA | TRBJ1-4 | NA | TRBV5-1 | CASRRSGFEKLFF | TGCGCCAGCAGACGGTCGGGGTTTGAAAAACTGTTTTTT
TRBD1 | TRBJ2-1 | NA | TRBV9 | CASSPQTGGTEQFF | TGTGCCAGCAGCCCCCAGACAGGGGGGACTGAGCAGTTCTTC
NA | TRBJ1-6 | NA | TRBV27 | CASSGYEANNSPLHF | TGTGCCAGCAGTGGGTACGAGGCGAATAATTCACCCCTCCACTTT
TRBD1 | TRBJ1-2 | NA | TRBV6-5 | CASSRTRTGDYGYTF | TGTGCCAGCAGTCGCACGCGGACAGGGGACTATGGCTACACCTTC